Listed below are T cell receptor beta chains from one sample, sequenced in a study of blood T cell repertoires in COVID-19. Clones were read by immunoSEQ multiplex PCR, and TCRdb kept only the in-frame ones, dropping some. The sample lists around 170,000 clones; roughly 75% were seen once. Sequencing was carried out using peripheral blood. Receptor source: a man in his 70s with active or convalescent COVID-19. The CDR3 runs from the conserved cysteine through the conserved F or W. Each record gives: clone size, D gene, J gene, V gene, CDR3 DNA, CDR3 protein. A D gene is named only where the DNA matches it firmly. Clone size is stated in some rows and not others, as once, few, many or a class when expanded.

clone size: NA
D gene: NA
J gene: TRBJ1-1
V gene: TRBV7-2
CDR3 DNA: TGTGCCAGCAGCTTAGACAGGAACACTGAAGCTTTCTTT
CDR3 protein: CASSLDRNTEAFF

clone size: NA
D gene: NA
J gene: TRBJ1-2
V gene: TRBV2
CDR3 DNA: TGTGCCAGCATGGTTTTCGCGGGACGGGGGTTTGATGGCTACACCTTC
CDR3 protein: CASMVFAGRGFDGYTF

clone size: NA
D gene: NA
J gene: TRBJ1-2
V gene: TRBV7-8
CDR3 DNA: TGTGCCAGCAGCTTAGATTATGAGGCAGCCTGGACTAACTATGGCTACACCTTC
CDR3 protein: CASSLDYEAAWTNYGYTF

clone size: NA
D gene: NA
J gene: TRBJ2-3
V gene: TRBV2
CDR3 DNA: TGTGCCAGCGCGATGGGGGACTCCGGGGAGACGCAGTATTTT
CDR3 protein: CASAMGDSGETQYF

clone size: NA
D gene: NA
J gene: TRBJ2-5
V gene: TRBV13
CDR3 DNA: TGTGCCAGCAGCATTCGGACGAGACCTGGGGGGGAGACCCAGTACTTC
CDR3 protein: CASSIRTRPGGETQYF

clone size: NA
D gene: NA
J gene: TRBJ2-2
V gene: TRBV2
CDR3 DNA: TGTGCCAGCAGACCTAGCGCCCGCGGGACCGGGGAGCTGTTTTTT
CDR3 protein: CASRPSARGTGELFF

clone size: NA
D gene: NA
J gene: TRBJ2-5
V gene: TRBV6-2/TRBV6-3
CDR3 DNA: TGTGCCAGCAGTCAACAGGGTCAAGAGACCCAGTACTTC
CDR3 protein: CASSQQGQETQYF

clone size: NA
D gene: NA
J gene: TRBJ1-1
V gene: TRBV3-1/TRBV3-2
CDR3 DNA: TGTGCCAGCAGCCATCCGACACTGAACACTGAAGCTTTCTTT
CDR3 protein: CASSHPTLNTEAFF

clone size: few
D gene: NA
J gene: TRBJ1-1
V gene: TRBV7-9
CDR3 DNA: TGTGCCAGCAGCTCCCATACAGGGTACCGAGATGAAGCTTTCTTT
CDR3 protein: CASSSHTGYRDEAFF

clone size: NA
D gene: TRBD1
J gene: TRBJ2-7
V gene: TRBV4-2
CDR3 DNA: TGTGCCAGCAGCCGAGGGACAGGGGTCGAGCAGTACTTC
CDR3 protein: CASSRGTGVEQYF